Listed here is a single T cell receptor beta chain. These data come from a study of blood T cell repertoires in COVID-19. Across the whole study: T cells, B-cell-depleted T cells, or PBMCs supplied cDNA or gDNA.

Measured with immunoSEQ multiplex PCR; TCRdb has only the in-frame clones, and not every one. The sample yields roughly 50,000 clones, over 75% seen once. The V gene's germline CDR1 is SGDLS and CDR2 YYNGEE. The CDR3 is 15 amino acids. J was trimmed by 4 bases and V by 2 bases; bases with no gene match: 3. This chain connects TRBV9 to TRBJ2-3; 11 nucleotides line up with TRBD2. The specimen was peripheral blood. The sequence came from a woman aged 55-69 years with active COVID-19. CDR3 bases: TGTGCCAGCAGCGTCAGACTAGCGGGGTCAGATACGCAGTATTTT. This encodes CASSVRLAGSDTQYF.